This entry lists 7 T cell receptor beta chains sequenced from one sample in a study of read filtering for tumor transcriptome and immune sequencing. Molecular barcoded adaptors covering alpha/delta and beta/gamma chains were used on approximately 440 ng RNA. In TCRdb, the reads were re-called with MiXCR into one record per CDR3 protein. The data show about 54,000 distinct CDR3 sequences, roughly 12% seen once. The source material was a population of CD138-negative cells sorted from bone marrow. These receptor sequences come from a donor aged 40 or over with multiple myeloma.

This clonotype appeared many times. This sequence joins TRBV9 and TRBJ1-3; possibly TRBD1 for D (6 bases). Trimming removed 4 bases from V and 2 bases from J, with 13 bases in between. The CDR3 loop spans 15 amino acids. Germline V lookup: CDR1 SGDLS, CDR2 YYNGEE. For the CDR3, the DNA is TGTGCCAGCAGCTCCACCCCAGGGGCTGGAAACACCATATATTTT. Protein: CASSSTPGAGNTIYF.

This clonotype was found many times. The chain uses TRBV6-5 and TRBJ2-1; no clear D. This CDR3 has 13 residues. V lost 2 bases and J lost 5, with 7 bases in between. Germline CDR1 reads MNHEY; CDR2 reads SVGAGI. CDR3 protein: CASSYGANNEQFF. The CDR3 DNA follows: TGTGCCAGCAGTTACGGCGCGAACAATGAGCAGTTCTTC.

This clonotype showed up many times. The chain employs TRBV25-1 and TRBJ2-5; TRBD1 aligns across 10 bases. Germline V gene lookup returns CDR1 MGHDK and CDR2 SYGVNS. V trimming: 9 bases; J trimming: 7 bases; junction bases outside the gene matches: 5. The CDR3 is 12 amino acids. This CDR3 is CASWGQGWTQYF. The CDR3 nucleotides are TGTGCCAGTTGGGGACAGGGGTGGACCCAGTACTTC.

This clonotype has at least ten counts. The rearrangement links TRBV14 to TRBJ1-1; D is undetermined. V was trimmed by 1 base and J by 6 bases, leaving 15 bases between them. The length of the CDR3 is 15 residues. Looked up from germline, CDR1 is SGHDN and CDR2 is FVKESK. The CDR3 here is CASSQGGLARAEAFF. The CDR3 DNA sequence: TGTGCCAGCAGCCAAGGTGGGTTGGCGAGGGCTGAAGCTTTCTTT.

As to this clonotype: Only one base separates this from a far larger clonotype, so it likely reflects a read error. CDR3 region: CAGSYSASYEQYF. CDR3 nucleotide sequence: TGTGCCGGCAGTTACTCAGCCTCCTACGAGCAGTACTTC. This sequence joins TRBV10-3 and TRBJ2-7; no clear D. Trimming cost V 11 bases and J 0 bases, with 14 bases left between them. There are 13 residues in the CDR3. Germline-derived CDR1 and CDR2 are ENHRY and SYGVKD.

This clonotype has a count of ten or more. CDR3: CASSPRGLTTYNEQFF. CDR3 bases: TGCGCCAGCAGCCCTCGGGGACTAACCACCTACAATGAGCAGTTCTTC. The V call is TRBV5-1, the J call TRBJ2-1; 7 nucleotides match TRBD2. Trimming at V came to 4 bases and at J to 2 bases, leaving 9 bases not matched to a gene. There are 16 residues in the CDR3. The germline V gene encodes CDR1 SGHRS and CDR2 YFSETQ.

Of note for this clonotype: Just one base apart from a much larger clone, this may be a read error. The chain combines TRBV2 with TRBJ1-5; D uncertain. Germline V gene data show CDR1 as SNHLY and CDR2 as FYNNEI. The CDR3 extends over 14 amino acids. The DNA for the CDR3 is TGTGCCAGCAGTGGGGAGGGCCTCAATCTGCCCCAGCATTTT. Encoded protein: CASSGEGLNLPQHF.